This passage covers 5 T cell receptor beta chains from one sample sequenced in a study of shared clonotypes between healthy human individuals. TCRdb's copy holds only in-frame clones and misses some; the assay was immunoSEQ multiplex PCR. The sample includes about 500,000 clones, around 77% of them seen just once. The sample consisted of PBMCs. Receptor source: a woman aged 40 to 50 in good health. Some clones in this sample may be carry-over from other donors' samples.

The chain couples TRBV4-1 to TRBJ2-1, with D possibly being TRBD2 (6 bases). The germline V gene has CDR1 MGHRA and CDR2 YSYEKL. Trimming shortened V by 1 base and J by 9 bases, and 13 bases separated the two germline ends. The CDR3 has 14 amino acids. DNA of the CDR3: TGCGCCAGCAGCCAAGCGATAGCTAGCGTTGAGCAGTTCTTC. It translates to CASSQAIASVEQFF.

The chain recombines TRBV6-6 with TRBJ1-1, with D possibly TRBD1 on 5 matching bases. Germline V gene data show CDR1 as MNHNY and CDR2 as SVGAGI (reference sequence). The germline V and J ends were trimmed by 6 bases and 4 bases, with 12 bases remaining between them. This CDR3 has 13 amino acids. CDR3 region: CASRDTGGTEAFF. CDR3 nucleotides: TGTGCCAGCAGGGACACGGGAGGCACTGAAGCTTTCTTT.

As regards this clone: The same CDR3 arises from other DNA sequences in this sample as well. V usage is TRBV19 and J usage is TRBJ2-1; 7 positions agree with TRBD1. The V and J ends lost 1 base and 0 bases, in that order; junction bases with no gene match: 0. In germline, CDR1 is LNHDA, CDR2 SQIVND (reference sequence). The CDR3 is made up of 15 amino acids. The CDR3 is CASSIAGGSYNEQFF. The CDR3 DNA follows: TGTGCCAGTAGTATAGCAGGGGGCTCCTACAATGAGCAGTTCTTC.

This clone came up once. The chain couples TRBV4-2 to TRBJ2-7; the D gene is possibly TRBD1 (5 bases). V lost 4 bases and J 2 bases, leaving 15 bases between the germline ends. The CDR3 loop spans 15 amino acids. Looked up from germline, CDR1 is LGHNA and CDR2 is YNFKEQ. In nucleotides, the CDR3 is TGTGCCAGCAGCCGTCCTGGGGCGGAGACCTACGAGCAGTACTTC. Translated, it gives CASSRPGAETYEQYF.

There are a few counts of this clone. The chain recombines TRBV29-1 with TRBJ2-7; TRBD1 or TRBD2 may be the D gene (5 bases each). CDR3 length equals 14 residues. Trimming removed 4 bases at V and 3 bases at J, with 16 bases between. CDR1 SQVTM and CDR2 ANQGSEA come from the germline V gene. CDR3 region: CSVGSGAVGYEQYF. CDR3 sequence (DNA): TGCAGCGTTGGTTCCGGGGCAGTGGGCTACGAGCAGTACTTC.